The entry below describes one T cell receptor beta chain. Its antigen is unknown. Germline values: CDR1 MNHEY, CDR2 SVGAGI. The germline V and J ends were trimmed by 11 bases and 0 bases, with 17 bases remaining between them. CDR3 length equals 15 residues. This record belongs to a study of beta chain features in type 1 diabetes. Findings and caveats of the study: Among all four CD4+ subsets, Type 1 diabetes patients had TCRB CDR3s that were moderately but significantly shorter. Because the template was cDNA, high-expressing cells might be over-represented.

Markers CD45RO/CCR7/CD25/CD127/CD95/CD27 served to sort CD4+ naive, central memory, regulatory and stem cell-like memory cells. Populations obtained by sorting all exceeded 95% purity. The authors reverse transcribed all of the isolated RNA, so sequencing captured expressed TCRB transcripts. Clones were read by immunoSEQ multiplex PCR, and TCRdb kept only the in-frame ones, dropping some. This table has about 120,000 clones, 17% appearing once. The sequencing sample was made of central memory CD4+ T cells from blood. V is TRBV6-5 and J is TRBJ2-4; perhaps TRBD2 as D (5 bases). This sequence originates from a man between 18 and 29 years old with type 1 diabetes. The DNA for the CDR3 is TGTGCCTCCGCCCGTAGCGAAGTAGCCAAAAACATTCAGTACTTC. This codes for CASARSEVAKNIQYF.